The following is a T cell receptor beta chain sequence with its context. Its antigen is not known. Only in-frame clones appear in the TCRdb table, and some are missing; sequencing was by immunoSEQ multiplex PCR. The sample carries more than 95,000 clones, 80% to 90% recorded once. This entry comes from a study of T cell responses to AZD1222 COVID-19 vaccine. Study-wide findings and caveats: Baseline seropositivity characterized only a handful of AZD1222 recipients. In the spike-specific TCR repertoire, nearly half reportedly target unmutated variant regions. Spike-specific TCR breadth rose after two AZD1222 doses, and depth rose as well. Clonal diversity may have been underestimated, and the donors were mostly white British, with more females than males.

Germline CDR1 reads LGHDT; CDR2 reads YNNKEL (reference sequence). The CDR3 is 18 amino acids. V was clipped by 0 bases and J by 0 bases; unmatched bases: 5. The receptor comes from an adult in good health. The specimen comprised peripheral blood, sampled on day 0 of AZD1222 vaccination. The chain carries TRBV3-1 (or the pseudogene TRBV3-2) and TRBJ2-3, with TRBD2 matching over 11 bases. CDR3 region: CASSQDGTSGSSTDTQYF. The CDR3 region has the DNA TGTGCCAGCAGCCAAGATGGGACTAGCGGTTCTAGCACAGATACGCAGTATTTT.